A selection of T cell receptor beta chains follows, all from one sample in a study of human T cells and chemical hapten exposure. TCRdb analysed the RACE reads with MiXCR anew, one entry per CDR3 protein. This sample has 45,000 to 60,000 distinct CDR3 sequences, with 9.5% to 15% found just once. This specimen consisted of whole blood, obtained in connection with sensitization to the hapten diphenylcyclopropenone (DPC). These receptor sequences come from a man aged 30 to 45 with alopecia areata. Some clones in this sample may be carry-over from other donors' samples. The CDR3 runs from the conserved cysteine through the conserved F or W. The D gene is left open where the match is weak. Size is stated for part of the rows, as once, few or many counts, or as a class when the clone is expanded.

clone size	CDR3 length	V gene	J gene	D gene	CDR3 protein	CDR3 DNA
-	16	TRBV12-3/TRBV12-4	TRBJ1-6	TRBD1	CASSKSGTGPNSPLHF	TGTGCCAGCAGTAAATCCGGGACAGGGCCGAATTCACCCCTCCACTTT
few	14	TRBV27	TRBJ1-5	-	CASSKRQGNQPQHF	TGTGCCAGCAGTAAACGACAGGGCAATCAGCCCCAGCATTTT
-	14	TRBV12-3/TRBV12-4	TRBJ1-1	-	CASSLGSLNTEAFF	TGTGCCAGCAGTTTAGGCAGCTTGAACACTGAAGCTTTCTTT
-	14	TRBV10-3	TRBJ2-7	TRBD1	CAISPRDSSYEQYF	TGTGCCATCAGCCCCCGGGACAGCTCCTACGAGCAGTACTTC
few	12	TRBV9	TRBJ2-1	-	CASSGRDNEQFF	TGTGCCAGCAGCGGAAGGGACAATGAGCAGTTCTTC
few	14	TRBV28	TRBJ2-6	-	CASSLEGRRGVLTF	TGTGCCAGCAGTTTAGAGGGCAGACGGGGCGTCCTGACTTTC
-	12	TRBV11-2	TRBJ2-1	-	CAGSGPYNEQFF	TGTGCCGGCTCGGGACCGTACAATGAGCAGTTCTTC
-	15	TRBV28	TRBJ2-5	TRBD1	CASSSLRTGAETQYF	TGTGCCAGCAGTAGTCTAAGGACAGGGGCAGAGACCCAGTACTTC
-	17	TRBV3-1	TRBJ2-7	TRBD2	CASSQGTSGGFSYEQYF	TGTGCCAGCAGCCAGGGGACTAGCGGGGGATTTTCCTACGAGCAGTACTTC
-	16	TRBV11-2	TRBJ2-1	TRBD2	CASSSSGAPTYNEQFF	TGTGCCAGCAGCTCTAGCGGGGCCCCTACCTACAATGAGCAGTTCTTC
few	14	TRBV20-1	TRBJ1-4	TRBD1	CSALPRTGNEKLFF	TGCAGTGCTCTACCCAGGACAGGGAATGAAAAACTGTTTTTT
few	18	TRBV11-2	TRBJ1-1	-	CASSSSPKGWGRGTEAFF	TGTGCCAGCAGCTCCTCTCCGAAAGGTTGGGGGCGCGGCACTGAAGCTTTCTTT
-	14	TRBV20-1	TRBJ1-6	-	CSVASRAINSPLHF	TGCAGTGTTGCGTCCCGGGCTATTAATTCACCCCTCCACTTT
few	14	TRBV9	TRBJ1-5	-	CASSVGGAHQPQHF	TGTGCCAGCAGCGTGGGGGGGGCCCATCAGCCCCAGCATTTT
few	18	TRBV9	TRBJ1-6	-	CASSVGPLQYGRNSPLHF	TGTGCCAGCAGCGTAGGCCCCCTCCAATATGGGCGTAATTCACCCCTCCACTTT
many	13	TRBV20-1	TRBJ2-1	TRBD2	CSAASGGGGEQFF	TGCAGTGCTGCTAGCGGGGGTGGAGGCGAGCAGTTCTTC
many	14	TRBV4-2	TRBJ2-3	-	CASSQTGRADTQYF	TGTGCCAGCAGCCAAACAGGGAGGGCAGATACGCAGTATTTT
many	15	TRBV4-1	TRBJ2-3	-	CASSQNLRSTDTQYF	TGCGCCAGCAGCCAAAATCTGCGGAGCACAGATACGCAGTATTTT
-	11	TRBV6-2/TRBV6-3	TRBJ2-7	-	CASNSGTYQYF	TGTGCCAGCAACTCAGGGACCTACCAGTACTTC
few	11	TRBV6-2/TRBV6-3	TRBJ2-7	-	CASSLIDEQYF	TGTGCCAGCAGTCTTATCGACGAGCAGTACTTC
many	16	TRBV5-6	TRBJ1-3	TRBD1	CASTTVDRVKGNTIYF	TGTGCCAGCACCACCGTGGACAGGGTAAAGGGAAACACCATATATTTT
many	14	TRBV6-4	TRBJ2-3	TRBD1	CASSDGQGADTQYF	TGTGCCAGCAGTGACGGACAGGGGGCAGATACGCAGTATTTT
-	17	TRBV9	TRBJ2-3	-	CASSVGQGVAFTDTQYF	TGTGCCAGCAGCGTAGGGCAGGGTGTAGCATTCACAGATACGCAGTATTTT
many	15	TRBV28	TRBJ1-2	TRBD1	CASRSGTGSNYGYTF	TGTGCCAGCAGATCCGGGACAGGGAGTAACTATGGCTACACCTTC
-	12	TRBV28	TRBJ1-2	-	CASWDRNYGYTF	TGTGCCAGCTGGGACCGCAACTATGGCTACACCTTC
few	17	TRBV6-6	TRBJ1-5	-	CASSYPIGGSRNQPQHF	TGTGCCAGCAGTTACCCCATCGGCGGGTCCCGCAATCAGCCCCAGCATTTT
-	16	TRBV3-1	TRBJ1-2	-	CASSPQGGLGTYGYTF	TGTGCCAGCAGCCCCCAAGGGGGATTAGGGACCTATGGCTACACCTTC
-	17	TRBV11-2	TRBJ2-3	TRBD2	CASSFGLAGGWTDTQYF	TGTGCCAGCAGCTTTGGACTAGCGGGGGGTTGGACAGATACGCAGTATTTT
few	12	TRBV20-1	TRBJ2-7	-	CSARAGYYEQYF	TGCAGTGCTAGGGCAGGGTACTACGAGCAGTACTTC
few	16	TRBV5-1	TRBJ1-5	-	CASSPDEGSGNQPQHF	TGCGCCAGCAGCCCAGATGAGGGGTCGGGCAATCAGCCCCAGCATTTT
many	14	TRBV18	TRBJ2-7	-	CASSPQGTYYEQYF	TGTGCCAGCTCTCCGCAAGGGACCTACTACGAGCAGTACTTC
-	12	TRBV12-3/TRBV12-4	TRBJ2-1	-	CASRELYNEQFF	TGTGCCAGCAGGGAACTCTACAATGAGCAGTTCTTC
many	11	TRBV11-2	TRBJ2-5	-	CASSLGQAQYF	TGTGCCAGCAGCCTGGGGCAGGCCCAGTACTTC
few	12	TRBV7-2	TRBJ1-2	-	CASSTANYGYTF	TGTGCCAGCAGTACAGCTAACTATGGCTACACCTTC
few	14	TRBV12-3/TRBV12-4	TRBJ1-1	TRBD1	CASSVDRAGTEAFF	TGTGCCAGCAGTGTAGACAGGGCTGGCACTGAAGCTTTCTTT
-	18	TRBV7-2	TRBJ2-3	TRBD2	CASSLDRISGALTDTQYF	TGTGCCAGCAGCTTAGATCGGATTAGCGGGGCACTCACAGATACGCAGTATTTT
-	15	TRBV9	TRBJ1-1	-	CASSALGQTNTEAFF	TGTGCCAGCAGCGCCCTAGGACAGACGAACACTGAAGCTTTCTTT
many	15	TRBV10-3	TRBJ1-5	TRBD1	CAISEATGGRQPQHF	TGTGCCATCAGTGAAGCAACAGGGGGCCGTCAGCCCCAGCATTTT
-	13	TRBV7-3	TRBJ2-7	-	CASSSNRENEQYF	TGTGCCAGCAGCTCAAACCGGGAGAACGAGCAGTACTTC
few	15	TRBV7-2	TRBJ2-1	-	CASSLQGIFYNEQFF	TGTGCCAGCAGCCTACAGGGCATCTTCTACAATGAGCAGTTCTTC
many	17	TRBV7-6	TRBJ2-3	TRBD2	CASSLNELAGGGDTQYF	TGTGCCAGCAGCCTGAACGAACTAGCGGGGGGCGGGGATACGCAGTATTTT
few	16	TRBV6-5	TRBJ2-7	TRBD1	CASTTGTGTGGYEQYF	TGTGCCAGCACCACGGGGACCGGGACAGGGGGGTACGAGCAGTACTTC
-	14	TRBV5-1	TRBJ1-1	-	CASSKGRWDTEAFF	TGCGCCAGCAGCAAGGGACGATGGGACACTGAAGCTTTCTTT
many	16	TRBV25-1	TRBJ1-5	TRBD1	CASSGDRAYSNQPQHF	TGTGCCAGCAGTGGAGACAGGGCTTATAGCAATCAGCCCCAGCATTTT
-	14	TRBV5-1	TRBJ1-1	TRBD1	CASSRTGVDTEAFF	TGCGCCAGCAGCCGGACAGGGGTTGACACTGAAGCTTTCTTT
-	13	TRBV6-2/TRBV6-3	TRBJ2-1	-	CASSYSAPPGQFF	TGTGCCAGCAGTTACTCGGCTCCTCCTGGTCAGTTCTTC